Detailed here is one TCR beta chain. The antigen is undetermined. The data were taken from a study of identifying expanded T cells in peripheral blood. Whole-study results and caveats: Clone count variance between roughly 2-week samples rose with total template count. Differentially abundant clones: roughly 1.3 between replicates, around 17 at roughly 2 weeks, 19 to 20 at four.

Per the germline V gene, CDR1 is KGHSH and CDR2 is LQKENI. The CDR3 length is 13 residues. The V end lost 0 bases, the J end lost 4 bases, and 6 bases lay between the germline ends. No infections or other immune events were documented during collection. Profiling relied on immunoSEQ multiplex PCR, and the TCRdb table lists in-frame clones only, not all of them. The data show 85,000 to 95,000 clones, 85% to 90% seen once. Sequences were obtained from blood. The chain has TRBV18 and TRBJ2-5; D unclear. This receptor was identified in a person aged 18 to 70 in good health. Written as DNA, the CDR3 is TGTGCCAGCTCACCACCGAGTGGAGAGACCCAGTACTTC. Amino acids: CASSPPSGETQYF.